This TCR beta chain appears in the sequencing data of a study of neurological immune-mediated disorders. Many counts were recorded for this clonotype. What it recognizes is unknown. A single run covered 15-18 subjects with over 180 million TCR-beta sequences. TCRdb redid the calling of the 5' RACE reads with MiXCR, one entry per CDR3 protein. The table records about 46,000 distinct CDR3 sequences, 1.9% of them present only once. Per the germline V gene, CDR1 is SNHLY and CDR2 is FYNNEI. Between the trimmed V and J ends, which lost 2 bases and 0 bases, there was a span of 7 bases. CDR3 length: 14 amino acids. Findings of the study overall: The greatest TCR clonal expansion appeared in HTLV-1-associated myelopathy and the smallest, falling below healthy controls, in multiple sclerosis. One cluster of related CDR3 sequences contained, by phylogenetic grouping, the repertoires of 18 of 34 multiple sclerosis patients and formed a possible signature.

This TCR was sampled from a woman aged 40-49 years with multiple sclerosis. The material sequenced was PBMCs. This sequence joins TRBV2 and TRBJ1-1; TRBD1 might be the D (6 bases). The CDR3 DNA sequence: TGTGCCAGCAGTGAACAGGGGATGAACACTGAAGCTTTCTTT. Amino acid sequence: CASSEQGMNTEAFF.